Listed here is a single TCR beta chain. Its matching antigen is unknown. These data come from a study of T cells in Graves' hyperthyroidism and ophthalmopathy. Study outcomes and limitations: Most thyroid clonotypes that were expanded above 0.001 also turned up in blood.

Researchers took RNA transcripts and amplified the TCR beta CDR3 regions from them. During a first-round RT-PCR of the TCR CDR3, the HTBI primer set was used. TCRdb independently ran MiXCR on the multiplex PCR reads; one entry per CDR3 protein. The sample lists 700,000 to 850,000 distinct CDR3 sequences; 30% to 40% were seen once. CDR3 size: 19 residues. V gave up 2 bases and J gave up 7 bases; unmatched junction bases: 17. Per germline, CDR1 KGHDR and CDR2 SFDVKD. The sample comprised blood. The receptor comes from a woman aged 40 to 50 with Graves' hyperthyroidism. This rearrangement joins TRBV24-1 to TRBJ2-7; 12 bases match TRBD1. This CDR3 reads CATSDSSSYRGQGAEEQYF. The CDR3 DNA sequence: TGTGCCACCAGTGATTCCAGCAGCTACCGGGGACAGGGGGCAGAAGAGCAGTACTTC.